The source of this T cell receptor beta chain is a study of vaccination and CD4 T cells after COVID-19. Study information: Each post-COVID sample was drawn after diagnosis, and the median interval was roughly 100 days (range 35 to 161). The authors exposed cells to overlapping spike peptides derived from SARS-CoV-2, HCoV-NL63, HCoV-OC43 and HCoV-229E.

Trimming shortened V by 6 bases and J by 9 bases, and 18 bases separated the two germline ends. The germline gives CDR1 KGHDR, CDR2 SFDVKD. The CDR3 is made up of 14 amino acids. Treatment given: roughly ten-day PBMC culture with coronavirus spike peptide pools or control peptides (ViraFEST assay). Alongside about 10 IU/ml IL-2 and roughly 10 ug/ml peptide pools, PBMCs were cultured at roughly 2 million per well. Points on this clonotype: Its antigen is not known.

With the Oncomine TCR Beta short-read assay, DNA from cultured CD4+ T cells was sequenced. TCRdb re-called the PCR reads through MiXCR, storing one row per CDR3 protein. The sample lists approximately 15,000 distinct CDR3 sequences, 60% to 75% occurring once. The gene calls are TRBV24-1 and TRBJ2-3, with D perhaps given as TRBD1 or TRBD2 (5 bases each). Sequencing was performed on CD4+ T cells from blood, cultured in vitro. The sequence was obtained from a human donor who had recovered from COVID-19. The CDR3 is CATSLSGTVKTQYF. DNA of the CDR3: TGTGCCACCAGTTTGTCAGGGACCGTTAAGACGCAGTATTTT.